Presented here are 6 T cell receptor beta chains from one specimen sequenced in a study of early T cells in non-severe SARS-CoV-2 infection. Using its own MiXCR run on the 5' RACE reads, TCRdb lists one record per CDR3 protein. The table records fewer than 40,000 distinct CDR3 sequences, about 5.8% of them present only once. The sample comprised whole blood. The receptors come from an adult who was a healthcare worker with PCR-confirmed SARS-CoV-2 infection or an uninfected control (not recorded which).

This clonotype was detected a few times. The chain is built from TRBV4-1 and TRBJ2-3; 8 bases fit TRBD1. The CDR3 totals 15 residues. CDR1 is MGHRA, CDR2 YSYEKL, per germline. V shed 4 bases and J 5 bases; nucleotides not matched to a gene: 8. In DNA form, the CDR3 reads TGCGCCAGCAGCCGAGCGGACAGGGCAGAAGATACGCAGTATTTT. This codes for CASSRADRAEDTQYF.

This clonotype was detected only a few times. The chain recombines TRBV12-3 or TRBV12-4 with TRBJ1-1; possible D gene TRBD1, 5 bases. The V end was cut by 2 bases, the J end by 4 bases, with 8 bases between. The CDR3 sequence is 13 residues long. This chain's CDR3 is CASSLQGGTEAFF. CDR3 bases: TGTGCCAGCAGTTTACAGGGTGGCACTGAAGCTTTCTTT.

The chain combines TRBV5-1 with TRBJ1-1; D is unclear. The CDR3 covers 13 residues. The V gene lost 4 bases and the J gene lost 6 bases, with 13 bases spanning the gap. The V gene's germline CDR1 is SGHRS and CDR2 YFSETQ. CDR3 sequence: CASSRQEVAEAFF. The CDR3 bases are TGCGCCAGCAGCCGTCAGGAAGTTGCTGAAGCTTTCTTT. The full variable domain, its missing parts supplied by reference TRBV5-1 and TRBJ1-1, is KAGVTQTPRYLIKTRGQQVTLSCSPISGHRSVSWYQQTPGQGLQFLFEYFSETQRNKGNFPGRFSGRQFSNSRSEMNVSTLELGDSALYLCASSRQEVAEAFFGQGTRLTVV.

The chain has TRBV3-1 and TRBJ2-7; D remains ambiguous. Trimming removed 1 base from V and 5 bases from J, with 3 bases in between. CDR3 length equals 11 residues. Germline V gene sequence: CDR1 LGHDT, CDR2 YNNKEL (reference sequence). The CDR3 bases are TGTGCCAGCAGCCAAGGGGACGAGCAGTACTTC. Protein sequence: CASSQGDEQYF.

This clonotype appeared a few times. J is TRBJ1-6 and V is TRBV18; 8 positions match TRBD1. This CDR3 has 14 amino acids. CDR1 is KGHSH and CDR2 is LQKENI in the germline V gene. V shed 6 bases and J 10 bases; nucleotides not matched to a gene: 8. The DNA of the CDR3 is TGTGCCAGCTCGGATCAGGGGGCTCAGTCACCCCTCCACTTT. Translation gives CASSDQGAQSPLHF.

This chain joins TRBV7-2 and TRBJ2-7; 7 bases line up with TRBD2. The CDR3 length is 16 residues. The germline CDR1 and CDR2 sequences are SGHTA and FQGNSA. The V segment lost 5 bases and the J segment 1 base; nucleotides outside the gene matches: 11. Here the CDR3 DNA reads TGTGCCAGCAGCCCTAGAGGGCGGGAGTTTTCCTACGAGCAGTACTTC. Amino acids: CASSPRGREFSYEQYF. The full variable domain, completed using reference TRBV7-2 and TRBJ2-7, is GAGVSQSPSNKVTEKGKDVELRCDPISGHTALYWYRQSLGQGLEFLIYFQGNSAPDKSGLPSDRFSAERTGGSVSTLTIQRTQQEDSAVYLCASSPRGREFSYEQYFGPGTRLTVT.